This TCR beta chain was identified during a study of T cell changes during pregnancy in multiple sclerosis. Germline assignment: CDR1 ENHRY and CDR2 SYGVKD. The CDR3 is 16 amino acids. Profiled with immunoSEQ multiplex PCR; TCRdb holds only in-frame clones, not every one. The table shows around 130,000 clones, with 85% to 95% occurring only once. A remark on this clone: One end of the junction fails to match germline, which may point to a read error.

The sequencing here drew on peripheral blood, taken before pregnancy. The clonotype originates from a female donor with multiple sclerosis, enrolled in a pregnancy study. The chain joins TRBV10-3 to TRBJ2-7; 10 bases match TRBD2. CDR3 DNA: TGTGCCAGCAGTGAGAGGCGGACTAGCGGCCTCTACGAGCAGTACTTC. Amino acids: CASSERRTSGLYEQYF.